This T cell receptor beta chain was sequenced during a study of Graves' ophthalmopathy and Graves' hyperthyroidism (dated by TCRdb to 2016 to 2018). Study-wide context: Peripheral blood was collected at initial diagnosis, prior to any treatment. In over 5 hyperthyroidism patients, the T-cell repertoire of thyroid tissue was compared with the T-cell repertoire of blood. In total, 135 blood samples were TCR-sequenced: under 45 ophthalmopathy, some 75 hyperthyroidism and around 17 hyperthyroidism-to-ophthalmopathy patients. The 75 to 100 discovery patients were randomly split 7:3 into training and test sets. To explore V-J signatures that distinguish ophthalmopathy from hyperthyroidism, a discovery set of around 100 patients was enrolled, made up of 40 to 45 with ophthalmopathy and some 60 with stable hyperthyroidism. To tell Graves' ophthalmopathy apart from Graves' hyperthyroidism, and to predict which patients would progress to ophthalmopathy, the study relied on TCR beta repertoire signatures. Following sample collection, hyperthyroidism patients were given methimazole at a starting dose of 30 mg daily, and ophthalmopathy patients were given high-dose intravenous methylprednisolone. An independent validation cohort comprised some 19 hyperthyroidism patients and some 16 patients who later progressed from hyperthyroidism to ophthalmopathy. The paper as a whole reports these results and caveats: No statistical method was used to set the sample size in advance, and the investigators knew which group each participant was assigned to. Most expanded thyroid clonotypes with frequency above 0.001 were also detected in blood, suggesting blood repertoires may reflect the thyroid immune response. The 13-signature model separated ophthalmopathy from stable hyperthyroidism with roughly 88% sensitivity and 81.08% specificity in cross-validation, and 80%/75% in the test set. In validation, the model predicted ophthalmopathy progression with about 70% sensitivity and 72.22% specificity; eleven to twelve predicted patients were CT-confirmed with GO in a median of about 6.2 months.

The ophthalmopathy patients had moderately to severely active disease, with a Clinical Activity Score of 3 or higher, a NOSPECS grade of 4 or higher, and a disease duration of less than 3 months. Patients were excluded if they had other autoimmune diseases, uncontrolled infections, pregnancy or lactation. Clinical symptoms, serum thyroxine, TRAb, thyroid ultrasound and orbital computed tomography were used for diagnosis. PBMCs were isolated from 10 ml of fresh peripheral blood by Ficoll-Paque density gradient centrifugation. Total RNA was extracted using Trizol reagent, and RNA quality was checked on an Agilent 2100 Bioanalyzer. The V end loses 4 bases and the J end loses 7 bases, and a stretch of 19 bases separates them. From cysteine to phenylalanine, the CDR3 is 15 amino acids long. Of the read, only the CDR3 DNA is kept; its 45 bases are in frame from base 1. CDR1 is given as MNHEY and CDR2 as SVGEGT, both from the germline V gene.

For repertoire sequencing, the TCR beta CDR3 regions were amplified from RNA transcripts. The first round of RT-PCR was done with HTBI primers and the Qiagen OneStep RT-PCR kit, and was followed by a second round of multiplex PCR, then size selection and purification. Sequencing of the libraries was carried out on an Illumina HiSeq2000 in paired-end mode with 100 bp reads. Per the original workflow: SOAPnuke was used for read processing, and reads with adapters, uncalled bases, a mean Phred below 15, or no exact constant-primer or identifier match were discarded. COPE v1.2.5 was used to merge the high-quality paired reads. Each unique nucleotide sequence was defined as a clonotype, and clonotypes were aligned to IMGT TRB V, D and J references with MiTCR v1.1. The analysis was limited to V-J combinations with a frequency above 0.0001, which together covered 99.2% of the repertoires. For each V-J combination, a TCR clonal expansion and chaos score was defined as the ratio of F50 clonal expansion to chaos observed in the TCRdist matrix. Welch's t-statistics and random forest were used to narrow the features down to approximately twelve V-J combinations, which were then fed into a naive Bayes classifier. The Morisita-Horn index was used to measure how similar the thyroid and blood repertoires were. TCRdb's own reprocessing of the public reads used fastp at Q25 and MiXCR and kept productive beta chains. Rows merge per CDR3 protein into single entries with the most common DNA and genes. These V and J calls originate from TCRdb's pipeline instead of the authors' own analysis. For this sample the table gives more than 150,000 distinct CDR3 sequences, of which 30% to 45% were detected only once. Of the sample, approximately 6.3% falls within the top ten clones.

This clonotype was seen many times. Its specific antigen is unknown. Base qualities are not recorded, but no much larger clone differs from it by a single base. The receptor comes from a woman aged 40-49 years with Graves' ophthalmopathy. Donor details come from another sample of the same person, matched by shared clones. Sequenced input: peripheral blood. In this chain, TRBV6-2 or TRBV6-3 is recombined with TRBJ1-1; the D segment could be TRBD1, given 5 matching bases. In nucleotide form, the sequence is TGTGCCAGCAGTTCAACCGGGACGGATGGGATTGAAGCTTTCTTT. This translates into CASSSTGTDGIEAFF.